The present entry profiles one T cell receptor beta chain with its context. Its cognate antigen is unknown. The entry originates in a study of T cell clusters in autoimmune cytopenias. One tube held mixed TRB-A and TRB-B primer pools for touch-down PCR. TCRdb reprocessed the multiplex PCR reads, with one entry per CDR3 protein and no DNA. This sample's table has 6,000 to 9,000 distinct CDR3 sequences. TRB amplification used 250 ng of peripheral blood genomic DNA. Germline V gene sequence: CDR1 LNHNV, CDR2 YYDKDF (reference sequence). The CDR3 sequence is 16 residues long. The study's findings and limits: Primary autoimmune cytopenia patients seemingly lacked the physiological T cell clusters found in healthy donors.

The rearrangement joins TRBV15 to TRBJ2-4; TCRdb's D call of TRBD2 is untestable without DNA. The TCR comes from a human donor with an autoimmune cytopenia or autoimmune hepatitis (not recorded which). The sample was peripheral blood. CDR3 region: CATSREAGGPQNIQYF.